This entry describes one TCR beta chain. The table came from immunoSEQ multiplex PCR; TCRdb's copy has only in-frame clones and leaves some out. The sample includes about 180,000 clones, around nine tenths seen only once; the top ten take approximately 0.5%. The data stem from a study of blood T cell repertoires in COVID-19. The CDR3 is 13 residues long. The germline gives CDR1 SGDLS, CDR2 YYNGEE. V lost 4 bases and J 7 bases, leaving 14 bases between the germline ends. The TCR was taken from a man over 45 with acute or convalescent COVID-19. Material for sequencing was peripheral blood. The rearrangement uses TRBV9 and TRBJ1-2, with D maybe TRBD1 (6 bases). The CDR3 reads CASSFRDNGGYTF. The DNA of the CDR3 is TGTGCCAGCAGCTTCCGGGACAACGGTGGCTACACCTTC. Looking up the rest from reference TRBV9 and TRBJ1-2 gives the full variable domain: DSGVTQTPKHLITATGQRVTLRCSPRSGDLSVYWYQQSLDQGLQFLIQYYNGEERAKGNILERFSAQQFPDLHSELNLSSLELGDSALYFCASSFRDNGGYTFGSGTRLTVV.